The clone carrying this TCR beta chain was detected many times. Antigen unknown. TCRdb reprocessed the reads via MiXCR and lists one record per CDR3 protein. In the table there are roughly 800,000 distinct CDR3 sequences, approximately 32% of which are singletons. This sample stems from a study of T cell repertoires in cytomegalovirus infection. In germline, CDR1 is SGHTA, CDR2 FQGNSA. CDR3 length equals 14 residues. V lost 4 bases, J lost 7 bases, and 16 bases lay in between. The receptor was derived from a human donor in good health (CMV status not recorded). Some clones in this sample may be carry-over from other donors' samples. Sequences were derived from cultured CD8+ T cells from PBMCs, sampled from culture after CMV antigen stimulation. The gene calls are TRBV7-2 and TRBJ1-1, with TRBD1 as a possible D gene (6 bases). CDR3 coding DNA: TGTGCCAGCAGCTCAGGGGAGGGGAGGAGTGAAGCTTTCTTT. As protein: CASSSGEGRSEAFF. Combining the CDR3 with reference TRBV7-2 and TRBJ1-1 gives the whole variable domain GAGVSQSPSNKVTEKGKDVELRCDPISGHTALYWYRQSLGQGLEFLIYFQGNSAPDKSGLPSDRFSAERTGGSVSTLTIQRTQQEDSAVYLCASSSGEGRSEAFFGQGTRLTVV.